The clone carrying this TCR beta chain came up a few times. Its specificity is not known. One junction end disagrees with the germline gene, perhaps due to a read error. Germline CDR1 and CDR2: LGHDT and YNNKEL (reference sequence). This CDR3 has 17 amino acids. This sample was included in a study of CD8 T cells in ankylosing spondylitis. The study's findings and limits: Within matched ankylosing spondylitis synovial fluid, disease-linked clones were reportedly significantly enriched. For ankylosing spondylitis blood, a TCR beta motif of 7 to 9 highly homologous variants appeared characteristic.

Construction of TCR beta libraries was performed using quantitative 5'-RACE with molecular barcodes. TCRdb reprocessed the 5' RACE reads with MiXCR, giving one entry per CDR3 protein. The table includes 200,000 to 250,000 distinct CDR3 sequences, around 25% detected once. The sample taken for sequencing was blood, either unsorted or a sorted T cell fraction (not recorded which). The sequence was obtained from a male donor with ankylosing spondylitis or in good health (not recorded which). The chain recombines TRBV3-1 with TRBJ2-1; D is possibly TRBD2 (6 bases). The CDR3 spells CASCQELGGIGDNEQFF. CDR3 DNA: TGTGCCAGCTGCCAAGAATTAGGAGGGATTGGAGACAATGAGCAGTTCTTC.